This T cell receptor (beta chain) was found in a study of blood T cell repertoires in COVID-19. Study details: The origin of the acute and convalescent COVID-19 samples was the United States, Italy and Spain.

In the original analysis: By means of reference gene primer amplification, nucleated cell counts were estimated. Method: immunoSEQ multiplex PCR; TCRdb's copy keeps in-frame clones and lacks some. Clone size and V and J calls were adopted from that table, with D and trimming inferred from the DNA. The data show about 130,000 clones, about 79% seen once. This CDR3 has 13 amino acids. V trimming: 10 bases; J trimming: 6 bases; junction bases outside the gene matches: 9. Per the germline V gene, CDR1 is KGHSH and CDR2 is LQKENI. V gene TRBV18 combines with J gene TRBJ1-2; 9 bases are a match to TRBD1. Sequencing was done on a sample of peripheral blood. The receptor was derived from a woman aged 80 or over with acute or convalescent COVID-19. The CDR3 nucleotides are TGTGCCACGACCTCGGGACAGGGAAATGGCTACACCTTC. Its translation: CATTSGQGNGYTF.